One and the same sample provided the 23 T cell receptor beta chains below, sequenced in a study of blood T cell repertoires in COVID-19. Assay: immunoSEQ multiplex PCR; the TCRdb copy retains only in-frame clones and omits some. This table holds around 94,000 clones, about 91% found once. Material for sequencing was peripheral blood. These receptors all come from a young man with acute or convalescent COVID-19.

This clone was detected only a few times. V gene TRBV7-6 combines with J gene TRBJ2-3, with 8 bases that match TRBD2. Germline V CDR1 and CDR2: SGHVS, FNYEAQ. The CDR3 length is 18 residues. V was pared by 5 bases and J by 4 bases, with 17 bases of the junction left unmatched. This chain's CDR3 is CASSLLGISGAVADTQYF. In DNA, the CDR3 is TGTGCCAGCAGCCTCCTGGGGATTAGCGGGGCCGTCGCAGATACGCAGTATTTT.

The chain uses TRBV19 and TRBJ1-1; D may be TRBD1 (5 bases). V dropped 6 bases and J dropped 5 bases, with 10 bases sitting between them. Germline lookup yields CDR1 LNHDA and CDR2 SQIVND (reference sequence). The CDR3 consists of 12 residues. The CDR3 DNA is TGTGCCAGTAGCCAAGGGGTGACTGAAGCTTTCTTT. It yields the protein CASSQGVTEAFF. Based on the CDR3 plus reference TRBV19 and TRBJ1-1, the full variable domain is DGGITQSPKYLFRKEGQNVTLSCEQNLNHDAMYWYRQDPGQGLRLIYYSQIVNDFQKGDIAEGYSVSREKKESFPLTVTSAQKNPTAFYLCASSQGVTEAFFGQGTRLTVV.

The V call is TRBV12-3 or TRBV12-4, the J call TRBJ1-2; 8 nucleotides line up with TRBD1. J lost 7 bases, V lost 3 bases, and 1 base had no gene match. The CDR3 is 12 residues long. CDR3 sequence reads: CASSLTGAGYTF. The CDR3 region has the DNA TGTGCCAGCAGTTTGACAGGGGCTGGCTACACCTTC.

The chain recombines TRBV3-1 (or the pseudogene TRBV3-2) with TRBJ2-5, with a tentative D call TRBD2 (5 bases). Germline lookup yields CDR1 LGHDT and CDR2 YNNKEL (reference sequence). V was pared by 3 bases and J by 5 bases, with 13 bases between. There are 14 residues in the CDR3. The CDR3 protein is CASSHQAVGETQYF. The CDR3 DNA reads as TGTGCCAGCAGCCACCAAGCGGTCGGGGAGACCCAGTACTTC.

CDR3 DNA sequence: TGTGCCAGCAGCCCCTCGTGGGGGCTTAATGAGCAGTTCTTC. Residues: CASSPSWGLNEQFF. The rearrangement uses TRBV7-2 and TRBJ2-1, with D possibly matching TRBD1 (6 bases). This CDR3 has 14 residues. Trimming took off 5 bases at V and 7 bases at J, with 15 bases between the two ends. Germline V gene data show CDR1 as SGHTA and CDR2 as FQGNSA.

This chain joins TRBV7-9 and TRBJ1-1; TRBD1 agrees at 7 bases. CDR3 length equals 15 residues. CDR1 SEHNR and CDR2 FQNEAQ come from the germline V gene (reference sequence). The ends lost 5 bases at V and 3 bases at J; junction bases unmatched: 9. CDR3 loop: CASSQYRGKDTEAFF. CDR3 DNA: TGTGCCAGCAGCCAATACAGGGGAAAGGACACTGAAGCTTTCTTT.

This chain connects TRBV6-5 to TRBJ1-4; TRBD1 is a possible D gene (5 bases). Trimming cost V 2 bases and J 5 bases, with 12 bases left between them. The CDR3 loop spans 15 amino acids. Per the germline V gene, CDR1 is MNHEY and CDR2 is SVGAGI. As DNA, the CDR3 is TGTGCCAGCAGTTACAGGGGAGGAGGAAATGAAAAACTGTTTTTT. This sequence encodes CASSYRGGGNEKLFF.

This clone occurred once. The chain is built from TRBV18 and TRBJ2-7; weak D call: TRBD1 (6 bases). V was pared by 6 bases and J by 3 bases, with 15 bases between. The V gene's germline CDR1 is KGHSH and CDR2 LQKENI. The CDR3 has 14 residues. The CDR3, as DNA: TGTGCCAGCTCCCGGACAGACACCCTCTACGAGCAGTACTTC. Translation gives CASSRTDTLYEQYF.

The CDR3 DNA reads TGTGCCAGCAGTTCCTACGGACAGGGTAAGAACACTGAAGCTTTCTTT. Translating it yields CASSSYGQGKNTEAFF. The V call is TRBV27, the J call TRBJ1-1, with 8 bases fitting TRBD1. This CDR3 has 16 amino acids. With V trimmed by 4 bases and J by 1 base, 8 bases remained unmatched. Germline loops: CDR1 MNHEY, CDR2 SMNVEV (reference sequence).

V is TRBV27 and J is TRBJ2-1, with unresolved D. V lost 0 bases, J lost 3 bases, and 15 bases lay in between. This CDR3 has 17 residues. Germline CDR1 MNHEY, CDR2 SMNVEV (reference sequence). The CDR3 reads CASSLSPYRDFYNEQFF. CDR3 DNA sequence: TGTGCCAGCAGTTTATCCCCGTACAGAGATTTCTACAATGAGCAGTTCTTC.

The CDR3, as DNA: TGCGCCAGCAGCCGGGATAAGGTTGAAGCTTTCTTT. Protein product: CASSRDKVEAFF. This chain links TRBV5-1 with TRBJ1-1; D not certain. CDR1 and CDR2 (germline): SGHRS, YFSETQ. The CDR3 runs to 12 residues. Deletions cut 4 bases from V and 7 bases from J, with 11 bases between.

The CDR3 DNA reads as TGTGCAAGTCGCTTCGAGTCAAGGGGAGATACGCAGTATTTT. It yields the protein CASRFESRGDTQYF. This chain links TRBV12-2 with TRBJ2-3; the table gives TRBD1 as D, unverified against the DNA. TRBV12-2 is flagged as a pseudogene. This CDR3 has 14 residues.

This rearrangement joins TRBV28 to TRBJ1-5, with D uncertain. With 1 base removed from V and 4 bases from J, the gap between germline ends came to 5 bases. There are 13 residues in the CDR3. Germline V lookup: CDR1 MDHEN, CDR2 SYDVKM. The CDR3 loop reads CASSLYINQPQHF. The CDR3 DNA reads TGTGCCAGCAGTTTATACATTAATCAGCCCCAGCATTTT.

This rearrangement joins TRBV3-1 (or the pseudogene TRBV3-2) to TRBJ2-1; 9 bases fit TRBD1. The V and J ends lost 4 bases and 8 bases, in that order; junction bases with no gene match: 9. Germline assignment: CDR1 LGHDT and CDR2 YNNKEL (reference sequence). The CDR3 totals 15 residues. Here the CDR3 reads CASSRPGQGRDEQFF. The CDR3 nucleotides are TGTGCCAGCAGCCGTCCGGGACAGGGAAGAGATGAGCAGTTCTTC.

This chain links TRBV9 with TRBJ1-1; possibly TRBD1 for D (6 bases). Trimming removed 3 bases from V and 3 bases from J, with 12 bases in between. The CDR3 is 14 amino acids. Germline lookup yields CDR1 SGDLS and CDR2 YYNGEE. CDR3 DNA: TGTGCCAGCAGCGCTTCAGGGGTGGACACTGAAGCTTTCTTT. It is translated as CASSASGVDTEAFF.

The chain has TRBV5-1 and TRBJ1-1, with D unclear. The V gene's germline CDR1 is SGHRS and CDR2 YFSETQ. With 0 bases removed from V and 1 base from J, the gap between germline ends came to 7 bases. CDR3 length: 14 amino acids. CDR3 bases: TGCGCCAGCAGCTTGGACGGTTCGAACACTGAAGCTTTCTTT. The encoded protein is CASSLDGSNTEAFF.

The chain uses TRBV7-9 and TRBJ1-2; D ambiguous. V lost 4 bases and J 8 bases, leaving 14 bases between the germline ends. Germline CDR1 reads SEHNR; CDR2 reads FQNEAQ (reference sequence). The CDR3 consists of 13 residues. The CDR3 sequence: CASSSAAGWGYTF. The CDR3 coding sequence is TGTGCCAGCAGCTCGGCGGCGGGCTGGGGCTACACCTTC.

The CDR3, as DNA: TGCAGTGCTAGTATAGTGTCGCCCCAGGGAGGCTCCTACAATGAGCAGTTCTTC. It is translated as CSASIVSPQGGSYNEQFF. The chain uses TRBV20-1 and TRBJ2-1; a weak D match, TRBD2 (6 bases). The V end lost 3 bases, the J end lost 0 bases, and 21 bases lay between the germline ends. Looked up from germline, CDR1 is DFQATT and CDR2 is SNEGSKA (reference sequence). The CDR3 totals 18 residues.

The V call is TRBV7-6, the J call TRBJ1-1; D gene uncertain. The CDR3 is 13 amino acids. Trimming cost V 2 bases and J 5 bases, with 9 bases left between them. Germline CDR1 SGHVS, CDR2 FNYEAQ. For the CDR3, the DNA is TGTGCCAGCAGCTTACCAGGCTTTACTGAAGCTTTCTTT. It translates to CASSLPGFTEAFF.

J is TRBJ2-1 and V is TRBV12-3 or TRBV12-4, with TRBD1 matching 7 bases. Trimming at V came to 6 bases and at J to 10 bases, leaving 6 bases not matched to a gene. The CDR3 is made up of 12 amino acids. CDR3 nucleotide sequence: TGTGCCAGCAGCCGTGACAGGGACGAGCAGTTCTTC. As protein: CASSRDRDEQFF.

The V and J genes are TRBV2 and TRBJ1-1, with TRBD1 matching over 8 bases. CDR1 and CDR2 from the germline V gene are SNHLY and FYNNEI. After removal of 6 bases from V and 5 bases from J, the junction contained 20 bases not matched to a gene. This CDR3 spans 18 amino acids. CDR3 sequence reads: CASRQKSVERRGRTEAFF. CDR3 nucleotides: TGTGCCAGCAGACAAAAATCTGTGGAACGCAGGGGGCGGACTGAAGCTTTCTTT.

This clone appeared a single time. This chain joins TRBV6-1 and TRBJ1-1, with D maybe TRBD1 (5 bases). The V gene's germline CDR1 is MNHNS and CDR2 SASEGT. CDR3 size: 15 residues. V lost 2 bases to trimming and J lost 4 bases, with 14 bases between them. CDR3 bases: TGTGCCAGCAGTGAATATGGGGGGGAGGCCACTGAAGCTTTCTTT. Its protein is CASSEYGGEATEAFF.

The V gene is TRBV3-1 (or the pseudogene TRBV3-2), the J gene TRBJ2-3, with D unclear. The CDR3 loop spans 12 amino acids. Germline CDR1 is LGHDT and CDR2 is YNNKEL (reference sequence). V was trimmed by 0 bases and J by 7 bases, leaving 5 bases between them. The CDR3 DNA is TGTGCCAGCAGCCAAGATTCAAATACGCAGTATTTT. Protein product: CASSQDSNTQYF.